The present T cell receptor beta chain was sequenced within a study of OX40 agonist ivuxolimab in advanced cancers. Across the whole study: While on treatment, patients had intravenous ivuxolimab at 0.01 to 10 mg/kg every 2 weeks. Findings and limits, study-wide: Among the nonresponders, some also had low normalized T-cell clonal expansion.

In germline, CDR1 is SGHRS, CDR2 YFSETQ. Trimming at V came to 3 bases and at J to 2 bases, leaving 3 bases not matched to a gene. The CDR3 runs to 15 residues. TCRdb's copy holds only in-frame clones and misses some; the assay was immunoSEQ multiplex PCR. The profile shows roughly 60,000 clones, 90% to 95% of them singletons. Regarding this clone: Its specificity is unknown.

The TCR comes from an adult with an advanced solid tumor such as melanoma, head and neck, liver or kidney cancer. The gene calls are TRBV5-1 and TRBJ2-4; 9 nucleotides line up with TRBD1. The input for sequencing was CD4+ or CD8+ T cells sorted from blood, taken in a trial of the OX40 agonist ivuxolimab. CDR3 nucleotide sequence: TGCGCCAGCAGCTCCGGGACAGGGTCCAAAAACATTCAGTACTTC. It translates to CASSSGTGSKNIQYF.